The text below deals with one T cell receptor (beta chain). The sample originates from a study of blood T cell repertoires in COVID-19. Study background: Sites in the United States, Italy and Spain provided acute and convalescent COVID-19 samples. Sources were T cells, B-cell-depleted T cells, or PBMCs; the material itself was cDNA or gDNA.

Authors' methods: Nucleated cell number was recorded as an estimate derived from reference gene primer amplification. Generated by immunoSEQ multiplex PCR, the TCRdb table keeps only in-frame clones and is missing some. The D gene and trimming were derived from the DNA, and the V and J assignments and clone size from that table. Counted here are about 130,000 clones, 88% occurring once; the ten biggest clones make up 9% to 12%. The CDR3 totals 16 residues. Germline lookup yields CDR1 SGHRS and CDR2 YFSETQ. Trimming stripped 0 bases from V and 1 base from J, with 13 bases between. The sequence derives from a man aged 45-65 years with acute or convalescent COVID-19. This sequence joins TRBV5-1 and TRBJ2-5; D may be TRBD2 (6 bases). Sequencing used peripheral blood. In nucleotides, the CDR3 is TGCGCCAGCAGCTTGGGAAGGAGGGCCGGCCAAGAGACCCAGTACTTC. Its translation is CASSLGRRAGQETQYF.